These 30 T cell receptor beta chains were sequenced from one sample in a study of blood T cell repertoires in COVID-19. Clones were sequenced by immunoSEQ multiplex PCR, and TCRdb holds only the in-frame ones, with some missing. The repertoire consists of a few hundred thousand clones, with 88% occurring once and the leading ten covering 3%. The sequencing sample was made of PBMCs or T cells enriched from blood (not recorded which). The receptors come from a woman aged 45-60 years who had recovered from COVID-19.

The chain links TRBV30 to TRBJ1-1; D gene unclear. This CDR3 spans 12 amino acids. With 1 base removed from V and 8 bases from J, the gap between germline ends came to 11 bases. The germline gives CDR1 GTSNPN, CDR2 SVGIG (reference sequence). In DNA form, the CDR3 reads TGTGCCTGGAGTGCACAGACATTGGAAGCTTTCTTT. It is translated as CAWSAQTLEAFF. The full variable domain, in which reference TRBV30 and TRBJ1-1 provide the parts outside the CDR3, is SQTIHQWPATLVQPVGSPLSLECTVEGTSNPNLYWYRQAAGRGLQLLFYSVGIGQISSEVPQNLSASRPQDRQFILSSKKLLLSDSGFYLCAWSAQTLEAFFGQGTRLTVV.

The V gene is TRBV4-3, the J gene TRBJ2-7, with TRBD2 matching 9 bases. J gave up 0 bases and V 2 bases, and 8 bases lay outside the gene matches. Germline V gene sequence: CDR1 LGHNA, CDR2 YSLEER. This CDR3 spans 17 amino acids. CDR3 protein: CASSQRAGGTSSYEQYF. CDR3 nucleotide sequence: TGCGCCAGCAGCCAAAGAGCGGGAGGAACTAGCTCCTACGAGCAGTACTTC.

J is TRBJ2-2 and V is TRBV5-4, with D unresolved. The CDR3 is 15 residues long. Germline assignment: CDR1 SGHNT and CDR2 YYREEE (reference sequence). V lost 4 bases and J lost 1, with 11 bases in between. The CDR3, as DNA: TGTGCCAGCAGCCTACGGGTAGGGAACACCGGGGAGCTGTTTTTT. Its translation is CASSLRVGNTGELFF.

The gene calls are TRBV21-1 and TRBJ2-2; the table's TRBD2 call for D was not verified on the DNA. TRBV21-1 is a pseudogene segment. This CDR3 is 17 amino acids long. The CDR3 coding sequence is TGTGCCAGCAGCGGGACGAGCGGGCAGACGAACACCGGGGAGCTGTTTTTT. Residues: CASSGTSGQTNTGELFF.

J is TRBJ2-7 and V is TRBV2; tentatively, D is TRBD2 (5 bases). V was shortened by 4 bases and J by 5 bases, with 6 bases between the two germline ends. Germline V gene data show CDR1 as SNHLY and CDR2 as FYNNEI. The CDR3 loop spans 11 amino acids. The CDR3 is CASSVRDEQYF. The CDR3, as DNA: TGTGCCAGCAGTGTGAGGGACGAGCAGTACTTC. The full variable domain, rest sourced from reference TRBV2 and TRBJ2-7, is EPEVTQTPSHQVTQMGQEVILRCVPISNHLYFYWYRQILGQKVEFLVSFYNNEISEKSEIFDDQFSVERPDGSNFTLKIRSTKLEDSAMYFCASSVRDEQYFGPGTRLTVT.

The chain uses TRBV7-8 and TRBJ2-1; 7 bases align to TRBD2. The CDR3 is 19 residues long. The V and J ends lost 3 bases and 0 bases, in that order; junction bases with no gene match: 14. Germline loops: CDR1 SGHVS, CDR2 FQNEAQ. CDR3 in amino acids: CASSLDSLAVTSSYNEQFF. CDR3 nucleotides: TGTGCCAGCAGCTTGGATAGCCTAGCGGTTACGAGCTCCTACAATGAGCAGTTCTTC.

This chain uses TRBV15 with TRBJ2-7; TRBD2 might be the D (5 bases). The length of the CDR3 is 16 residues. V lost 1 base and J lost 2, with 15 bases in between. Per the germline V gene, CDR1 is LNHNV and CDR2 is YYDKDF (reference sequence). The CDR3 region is CATSRAITGETYEQYF. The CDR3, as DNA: TGTGCCACCAGCAGAGCAATAACCGGGGAAACCTACGAGCAGTACTTC.

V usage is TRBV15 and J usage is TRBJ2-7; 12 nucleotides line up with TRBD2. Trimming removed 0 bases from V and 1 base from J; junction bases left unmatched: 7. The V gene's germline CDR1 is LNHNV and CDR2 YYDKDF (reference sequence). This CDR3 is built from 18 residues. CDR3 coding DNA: TGTGCCACCAGCAGAGATCGTGGGCTAGCGGGAGGGTCCTACGAGCAGTACTTC. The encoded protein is CATSRDRGLAGGSYEQYF. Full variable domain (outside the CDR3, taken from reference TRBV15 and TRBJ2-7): DAMVIQNPRYQVTQFGKPVTLSCSQTLNHNVMYWYQQKSSQAPKLLFHYYDKDFNNEADTPDNFQSRRPNTSFCFLDIRSPGLGDTAMYLCATSRDRGLAGGSYEQYFGPGTRLTVT.

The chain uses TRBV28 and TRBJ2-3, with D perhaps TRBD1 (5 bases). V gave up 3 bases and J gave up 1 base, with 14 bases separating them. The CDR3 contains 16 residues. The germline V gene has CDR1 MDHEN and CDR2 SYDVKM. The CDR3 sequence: CASSFSSLRGTDTQYF. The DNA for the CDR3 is TGTGCCAGCAGTTTCTCAAGCCTCAGGGGCACAGATACGCAGTATTTT.

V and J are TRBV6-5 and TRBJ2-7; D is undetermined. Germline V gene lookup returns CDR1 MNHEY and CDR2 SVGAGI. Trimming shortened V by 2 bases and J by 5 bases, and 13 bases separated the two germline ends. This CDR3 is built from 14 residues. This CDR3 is CASSYNRRSNEQYF. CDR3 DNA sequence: TGTGCCAGCAGTTACAATCGGCGGAGTAACGAGCAGTACTTC.

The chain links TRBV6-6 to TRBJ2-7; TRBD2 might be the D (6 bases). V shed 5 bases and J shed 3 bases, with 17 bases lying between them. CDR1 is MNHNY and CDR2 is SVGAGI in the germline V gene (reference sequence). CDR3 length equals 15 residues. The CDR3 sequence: CASSTTSGSNYEQYF. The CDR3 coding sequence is TGTGCCAGCAGTACTACCTCCGGGAGTAACTACGAGCAGTACTTC.

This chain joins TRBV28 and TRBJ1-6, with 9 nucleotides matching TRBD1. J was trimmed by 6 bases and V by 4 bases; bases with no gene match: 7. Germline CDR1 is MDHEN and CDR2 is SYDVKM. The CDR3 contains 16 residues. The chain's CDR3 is CASSYGQGFVNSPLHF. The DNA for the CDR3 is TGTGCCAGCAGTTACGGACAGGGGTTTGTTAATTCACCCCTCCACTTT.

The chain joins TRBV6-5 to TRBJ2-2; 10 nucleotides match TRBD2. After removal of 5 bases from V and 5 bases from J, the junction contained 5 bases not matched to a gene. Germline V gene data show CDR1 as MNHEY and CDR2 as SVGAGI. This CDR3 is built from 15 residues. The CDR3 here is CASSRFSGRTGELFF. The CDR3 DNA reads TGTGCCAGCAGTCGTTTTAGCGGGAGGACCGGGGAGCTGTTTTTT.

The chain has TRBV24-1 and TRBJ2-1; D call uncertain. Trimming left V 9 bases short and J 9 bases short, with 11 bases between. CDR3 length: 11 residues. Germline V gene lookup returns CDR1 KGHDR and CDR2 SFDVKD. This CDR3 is CATRGTREQFF. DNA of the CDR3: TGTGCCACCCGCGGTACACGTGAGCAGTTCTTC.

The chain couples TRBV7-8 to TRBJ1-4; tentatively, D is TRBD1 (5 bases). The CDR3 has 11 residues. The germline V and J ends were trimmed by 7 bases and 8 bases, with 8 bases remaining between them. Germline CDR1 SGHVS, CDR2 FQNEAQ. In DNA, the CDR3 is TGTGCCAGCACTGGGGGGGAAAAACTGTTTTTT. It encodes CASTGGEKLFF.

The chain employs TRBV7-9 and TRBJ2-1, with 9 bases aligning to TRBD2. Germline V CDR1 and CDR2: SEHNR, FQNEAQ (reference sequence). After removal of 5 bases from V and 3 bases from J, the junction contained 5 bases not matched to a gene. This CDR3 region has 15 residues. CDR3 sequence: CASSRTSANYNEQFF. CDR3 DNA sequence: TGTGCCAGCAGCCGGACTAGCGCAAACTACAATGAGCAGTTCTTC.

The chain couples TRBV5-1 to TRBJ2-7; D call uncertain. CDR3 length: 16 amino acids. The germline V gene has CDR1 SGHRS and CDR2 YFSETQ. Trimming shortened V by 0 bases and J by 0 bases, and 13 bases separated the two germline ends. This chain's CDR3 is CASSLGDGLSSYEQYF. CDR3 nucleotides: TGCGCCAGCAGCTTGGGCGATGGGCTAAGCTCCTACGAGCAGTACTTC.

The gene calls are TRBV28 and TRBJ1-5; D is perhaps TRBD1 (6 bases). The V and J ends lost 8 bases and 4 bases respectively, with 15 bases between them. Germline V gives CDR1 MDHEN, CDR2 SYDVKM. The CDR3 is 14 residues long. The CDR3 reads CASAITRGNQPQHF. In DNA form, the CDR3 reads TGTGCCAGCGCTATCACGAGGGGGAATCAGCCCCAGCATTTT.

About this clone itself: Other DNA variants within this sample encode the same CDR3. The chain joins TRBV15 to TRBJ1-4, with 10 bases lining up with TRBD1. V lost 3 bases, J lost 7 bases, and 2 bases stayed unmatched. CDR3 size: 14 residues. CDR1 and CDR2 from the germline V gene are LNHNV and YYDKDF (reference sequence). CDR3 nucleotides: TGTGCCACCAGCAGGGACAGGGGGGTTGAAAAACTGTTTTTT. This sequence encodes CATSRDRGVEKLFF.

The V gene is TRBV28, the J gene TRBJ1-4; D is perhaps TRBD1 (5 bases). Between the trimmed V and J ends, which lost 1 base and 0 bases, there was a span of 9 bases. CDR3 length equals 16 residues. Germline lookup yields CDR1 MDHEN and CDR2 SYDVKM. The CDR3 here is CASSLLFRATNEKLFF. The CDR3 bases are TGTGCCAGCAGTTTATTGTTCAGGGCAACTAATGAAAAACTGTTTTTT. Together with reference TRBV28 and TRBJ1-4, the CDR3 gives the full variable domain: DVKVTQSSRYLVKRTGEKVFLECVQDMDHENMFWYRQDPGLGLRLIYFSYDVKMKEKGDIPEGYSVSREKKERFSLILESASTNQTSMYLCASSLLFRATNEKLFFGSGTQLSVL.

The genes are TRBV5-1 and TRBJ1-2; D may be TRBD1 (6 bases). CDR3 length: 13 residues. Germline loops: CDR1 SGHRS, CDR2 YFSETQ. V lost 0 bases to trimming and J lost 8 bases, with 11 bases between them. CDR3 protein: CASSLVVDSGYTF. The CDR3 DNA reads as TGCGCCAGCAGCTTGGTCGTGGACAGCGGCTACACCTTC.

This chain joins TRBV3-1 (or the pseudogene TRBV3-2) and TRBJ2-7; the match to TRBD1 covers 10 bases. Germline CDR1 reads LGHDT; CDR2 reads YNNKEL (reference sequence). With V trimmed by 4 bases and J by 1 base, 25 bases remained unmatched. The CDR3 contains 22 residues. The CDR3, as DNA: TGTGCCAGCAGCCCGACCCCCCCCGCCGGGACAGGGGAGCGGCGGGTATCCTACGAGCAGTACTTC. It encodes CASSPTPPAGTGERRVSYEQYF.

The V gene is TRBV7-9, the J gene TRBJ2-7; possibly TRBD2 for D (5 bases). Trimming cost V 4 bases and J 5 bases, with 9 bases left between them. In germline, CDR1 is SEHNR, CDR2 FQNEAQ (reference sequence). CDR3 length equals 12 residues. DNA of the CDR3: TGTGCCAGCAGCTCGGTGGGAGACGAGCAGTACTTC. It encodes CASSSVGDEQYF.

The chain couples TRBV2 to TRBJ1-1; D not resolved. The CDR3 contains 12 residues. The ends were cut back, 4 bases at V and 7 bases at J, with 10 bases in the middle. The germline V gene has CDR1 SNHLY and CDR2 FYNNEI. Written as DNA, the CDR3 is TGTGCCAGCAGTGTAAAACAGCATGAAGCTTTCTTT. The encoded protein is CASSVKQHEAFF.

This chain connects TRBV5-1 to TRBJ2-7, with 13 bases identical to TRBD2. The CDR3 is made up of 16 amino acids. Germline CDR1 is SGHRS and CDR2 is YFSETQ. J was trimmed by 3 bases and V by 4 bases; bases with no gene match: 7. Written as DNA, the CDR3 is TGCGCCAGCAGCCTGACTAGCGGGAGGCTATTCTACGAGCAGTACTTC. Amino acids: CASSLTSGRLFYEQYF.

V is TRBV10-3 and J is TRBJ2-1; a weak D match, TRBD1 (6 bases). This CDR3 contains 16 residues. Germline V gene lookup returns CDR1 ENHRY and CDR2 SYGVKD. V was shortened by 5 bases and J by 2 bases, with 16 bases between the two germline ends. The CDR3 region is CAISSGQQTTYNEQFF. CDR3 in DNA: TGTGCCATCAGTTCAGGACAGCAAACGACCTACAATGAGCAGTTCTTC.

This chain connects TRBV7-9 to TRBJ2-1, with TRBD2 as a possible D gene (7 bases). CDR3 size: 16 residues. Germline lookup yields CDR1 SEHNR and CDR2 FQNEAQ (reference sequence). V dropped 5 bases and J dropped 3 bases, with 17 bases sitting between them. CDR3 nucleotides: TGTGCCAGCAGCCGCTTCGGGGGGCGGGACTACAATGAGCAGTTCTTC. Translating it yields CASSRFGGRDYNEQFF.

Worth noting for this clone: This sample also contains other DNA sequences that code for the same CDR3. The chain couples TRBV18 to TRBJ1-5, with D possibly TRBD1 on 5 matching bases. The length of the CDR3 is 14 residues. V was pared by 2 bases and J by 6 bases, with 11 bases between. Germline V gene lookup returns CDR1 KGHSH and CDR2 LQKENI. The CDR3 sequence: CASSPGQGLQPQHF. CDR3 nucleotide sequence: TGTGCCAGCTCACCAGGGCAGGGCCTTCAGCCCCAGCATTTT.

Here the CDR3 reads CASSLGSSGRIYNEQFF. The CDR3 DNA follows: TGCGCCAGCAGCCTGGGGTCTAGCGGGAGGATTTACAATGAGCAGTTCTTC. The rearrangement links TRBV5-1 to TRBJ2-1; 11 nucleotides agree with TRBD2. Germline assignment: CDR1 SGHRS and CDR2 YFSETQ. The CDR3 has 17 amino acids. V trimming: 4 bases; J trimming: 4 bases; junction bases outside the gene matches: 10.

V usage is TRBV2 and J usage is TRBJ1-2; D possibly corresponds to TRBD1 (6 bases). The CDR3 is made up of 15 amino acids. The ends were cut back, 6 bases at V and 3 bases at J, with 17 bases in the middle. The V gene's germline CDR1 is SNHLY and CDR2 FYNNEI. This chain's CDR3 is CASSASGQSYYGYTF. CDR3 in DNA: TGTGCCAGCAGCGCGAGCGGACAGTCTTACTATGGCTACACCTTC. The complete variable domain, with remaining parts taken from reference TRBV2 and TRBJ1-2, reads EPEVTQTPSHQVTQMGQEVILRCVPISNHLYFYWYRQILGQKVEFLVSFYNNEISEKSEIFDDQFSVERPDGSNFTLKIRSTKLEDSAMYFCASSASGQSYYGYTFGSGTRLTVV.